A selection of T cell receptor beta chains follows, all from one sample in a study of CD8 T cells in ankylosing spondylitis. Each CDR3 protein is one row after TCRdb ran MiXCR on the 5' RACE reads. The sample holds a few hundred thousand distinct CDR3 sequences, more than 9% seen once. The specimen was blood, either unsorted or a sorted T cell fraction (not recorded which). These receptors all come from a male donor with ankylosing spondylitis or in good health (not recorded which). Each CDR3 is given with its conserved first and last residue. Each record gives: D gene, clone size, V gene, J gene, CDR3 protein, CDR3 DNA. A D gene is named only where the DNA matches it firmly. Some rows mark clone size as missing; the rest say once, few, many or name a class of expanded clone.

-,-,TRBV3-1,TRBJ2-2,CASSQDPRGKERNTGELFF,TGTGCCAGCAGCCAAGACCCCCGGGGAAAGGAAAGAAACACCGGGGAGCTGTTTTTT
-,-,TRBV20-1,TRBJ2-2,CSARDYLKGGELFF,TGCAGTGCTAGGGACTACCTCAAAGGCGGGGAGCTGTTTTTT
TRBD1,-,TRBV30,TRBJ1-1,CAWSPADREGPEAFF,TGTGCCTGGAGTCCCGCCGACAGGGAGGGCCCTGAAGCTTTCTTT
-,many,TRBV5-1,TRBJ2-5,CASSFGSDPIQETQYF,TGCGCCAGCAGCTTTGGCTCTGACCCAATACAAGAGACCCAGTACTTC
-,many,TRBV5-1,TRBJ2-2,CASSPGWTVNTGELFF,TGCGCCAGCAGCCCCGGGTGGACAGTGAACACCGGGGAGCTGTTTTTT
-,many,TRBV5-6,TRBJ2-1,CASEDFIPAEYNEQFF,TGTGCCAGCGAGGACTTTATTCCAGCGGAATACAATGAGCAGTTCTTC
TRBD1,many,TRBV5-1,TRBJ2-7,CASSWSGTGDGEQYF,TGCGCCAGCAGCTGGTCCGGGACAGGGGACGGCGAGCAGTACTTC
-,few,TRBV7-9,TRBJ2-7,CASSSGNQGNEQYF,TGTGCCAGCAGCTCGGGTAACCAGGGAAACGAGCAGTACTTC
-,-,TRBV9,TRBJ2-7,CASSRRAGADGSYEQYF,TGTGCCAGCAGCCGCCGGGCGGGGGCGGATGGCTCCTACGAGCAGTACTTC
TRBD1,many,TRBV20-1,TRBJ2-1,CSAVNPGTGNNEQFF,TGCAGTGCCGTCAACCCCGGGACAGGCAACAATGAGCAGTTCTTC
TRBD1,few,TRBV27,TRBJ1-2,CASSLRSGTADYGYTF,TGTGCCAGCAGTTTACGATCCGGGACAGCAGACTATGGCTACACCTTC
-,many,TRBV20-1,TRBJ2-7,CSASFQQRRSSYEQYF,TGCAGTGCTAGTTTCCAACAGCGAAGGAGCTCCTACGAGCAGTACTTC
TRBD1,-,TRBV7-8,TRBJ1-1,CASSARLTGWTEAFF,TGTGCCAGCAGTGCCCGGTTGACAGGGTGGACTGAAGCTTTCTTT
TRBD1,-,TRBV12-3/TRBV12-4,TRBJ1-6,CASGFLDRGDSPLHF,TGTGCCAGCGGTTTTCTCGACAGGGGTGATTCACCCCTCCACTTT
TRBD1,-,TRBV6-1,TRBJ2-7,CASSRSRGTGGEEQYF,TGTGCCAGCAGTCGCTCCAGGGGGACAGGGGGCGAAGAGCAGTACTTC
-,few,TRBV28,TRBJ2-5,CASIPGGRGETQYF,TGTGCCAGCATCCCCGGCGGCAGGGGAGAGACCCAGTACTTC
TRBD1,many,TRBV5-1,TRBJ2-3,CASSLGGQVTDTQYF,TGCGCCAGCAGCTTGGGGGGACAGGTCACAGATACGCAGTATTTT
-,many,TRBV12-3/TRBV12-4,TRBJ1-6,CASSLTDNSPLHF,TGTGCCAGCAGTTTAACGGATAATTCACCCCTCCACTTT
TRBD2,many,TRBV7-8,TRBJ2-3,CASKAGVLDTQYF,TGTGCCAGCAAAGCGGGGGTGTTAGATACGCAGTATTTT
-,many,TRBV5-1,TRBJ1-6,CASSSRQDNSPLHF,TGCGCCAGCAGCTCACGACAGGATAATTCACCCCTCCACTTT
-,-,TRBV29-1,TRBJ1-5,CSVAGAGGNQPQHF,TGCAGCGTTGCAGGGGCCGGGGGTAATCAGCCCCAGCATTTT
-,many,TRBV3-1,TRBJ2-7,CASSQDTVMGRVREQYF,TGTGCCAGCAGCCAAGATACCGTCATGGGCAGGGTAAGGGAGCAGTACTTC
TRBD2,many,TRBV3-1,TRBJ2-3,CASSQGTSGTSTDTQYF,TGTGCCAGCAGCCAGGGGACTAGCGGTACCTCGACAGATACGCAGTATTTT
TRBD2,many,TRBV20-1,TRBJ2-2,CSARLAGGAGELFF,TGCAGTGCTAGACTCGCGGGGGGAGCCGGTGAGCTGTTTTTT
-,many,TRBV12-3/TRBV12-4,TRBJ2-3,CASRPRETDTQYF,TGTGCCAGCAGACCTAGGGAGACAGATACGCAGTATTTT
-,-,TRBV5-1,TRBJ2-3,CASTDLYTQYF,TGCGCCAGCACCGACTTGTATACGCAGTATTTT
TRBD1,many,TRBV5-1,TRBJ1-1,CASSPIGQGGTEAFF,TGCGCCAGCAGCCCGATTGGACAGGGCGGGACTGAAGCTTTCTTT
-,few,TRBV3-1,TRBJ1-4,CASSLGHANEKLFF,TGTGCCAGCAGCTTAGGACACGCTAATGAAAAACTGTTTTTT
TRBD1,many,TRBV20-1,TRBJ2-7,CSARSWTGVYEQYF,TGCAGTGCTAGATCTTGGACAGGGGTCTACGAGCAGTACTTC
-,-,TRBV28,TRBJ1-5,CASSFIGRSNQPQHF,TGTGCCAGCAGTTTTATAGGGAGGAGCAATCAGCCCCAGCATTTT
TRBD1,many,TRBV5-1,TRBJ2-7,CASSSSGQAYEQYF,TGCGCCAGCAGCTCCTCAGGACAGGCCTACGAGCAGTACTTC
-,many,TRBV5-6,TRBJ1-5,CASSLEMRQPQHF,TGTGCCAGCAGCTTGGAAATGAGGCAGCCCCAGCATTTT
-,-,TRBV20-1,TRBJ2-3,CCARVDSTKSSTDTQYF,TGCTGTGCTAGAGTGGACAGTACTAAATCTAGCACAGATACGCAGTATTTT
TRBD1,-,TRBV20-1,TRBJ2-7,CSAPRTGSSYEQYF,TGCAGTGCTCCCCGGACAGGGAGCTCCTACGAGCAGTACTTC
-,many,TRBV6-6,TRBJ2-7,CASSQEQYF,TGTGCCAGCAGCCAGGAGCAGTACTTC
TRBD1,-,TRBV6-1,TRBJ1-4,CASSAGQHSNEKLFF,TGTGCCAGCAGCGCGGGACAGCACTCTAATGAAAAACTGTTTTTT
TRBD2,many,TRBV24-1,TRBJ2-1,CATSLPAGERHEQFF,TGTGCCACCAGTTTGCCGGCGGGGGAGAGACATGAGCAGTTCTTC
-,many,TRBV5-1,TRBJ2-2,CASSLSGGEANTGELFF,TGCGCCAGCAGCTTGAGTGGGGGAGAAGCGAACACCGGGGAGCTGTTTTTT
TRBD2,few,TRBV7-7,TRBJ2-3,CASSSGLGADTQYF,TGTGCTAGCAGCTCGGGACTAGGGGCAGATACGCAGTATTTT
-,few,TRBV9,TRBJ1-5,CASSCIRQPQHF,TGTGCCAGCAGTTGTATCCGTCAGCCCCAGCATTTT
TRBD1,many,TRBV4-2,TRBJ2-2,CASSQERGTGRNSPGELFF,TGTGCCAGCAGCCAAGAACGCGGGACAGGTCGTAACTCCCCCGGGGAGCTGTTTTTT
-,many,TRBV7-2,TRBJ2-7,CASSFGGEQYF,TGTGCCAGCAGCTTCGGAGGCGAGCAGTACTTC
-,few,TRBV3-1,TRBJ1-2,CASRWAGLGNYGYTF,TGTGCCAGCCGATGGGCAGGGTTGGGTAACTATGGCTACACCTTC
-,many,TRBV7-3,TRBJ2-3,CASSLLGGPMGDTQYF,TGTGCCAGCAGCTTATTAGGCGGCCCAATGGGAGATACGCAGTATTTT
TRBD1,-,TRBV10-3,TRBJ2-7,CAISDLSRTGGNEQYF,TGTGCCATCAGTGATTTAAGCCGGACAGGGGGAAACGAGCAGTACTTC
-,-,TRBV29-1,TRBJ1-4,CSVVGKEKLFF,TGCAGCGTTGTAGGGAAAGAAAAACTGTTTTTT
-,-,TRBV5-1,TRBJ2-7,CASSYGTVISYEQYF,TGCGCCAGCAGCTACGGGACTGTCATCTCCTACGAGCAGTACTTC
TRBD1,-,TRBV29-1,TRBJ1-2,CSVEDGMTGGGYTF,TGCAGCGTTGAAGACGGTATGACAGGGGGTGGCTACACCTTC
-,-,TRBV5-1,TRBJ1-1,CASSLSTAGVTEAFF,TGCGCCAGCAGCTTAAGCACGGCAGGGGTAACTGAAGCTTTCTTT
TRBD1,few,TRBV5-6,TRBJ2-3,CASSLAIGTGGADTQYF,TGTGCCAGCAGCTTGGCCATAGGGACAGGGGGCGCAGATACGCAGTATTTT
TRBD1,many,TRBV5-6,TRBJ2-5,CASSLEGARSQETQYF,TGTGCCAGCAGCTTGGAGGGGGCCCGAAGCCAAGAGACCCAGTACTTC
-,many,TRBV7-2,TRBJ2-5,CASSSMGGSGTETQYF,TGTGCCAGCAGCTCGATGGGAGGTAGCGGCACCGAGACCCAGTACTTC
TRBD1,few,TRBV7-9,TRBJ1-5,CASSYGTGGNQPQHF,TGTGCCAGCAGCTACGGGACAGGGGGTAATCAGCCCCAGCATTTT
TRBD1,many,TRBV6-5,TRBJ2-2,CASSYLQGPGELFF,TGTGCCAGCAGTTACCTACAGGGGCCCGGGGAGCTGTTTTTT
TRBD1,many,TRBV29-1,TRBJ2-6,CSVRGTAHSSGANVLTF,TGCAGCGTTAGGGGGACAGCCCATAGCTCTGGGGCCAACGTCCTGACTTTC
-,many,TRBV20-1,TRBJ2-5,CSAGPSTQYF,TGCAGTGCTGGTCCTAGCACCCAGTACTTC